This TCR beta chain comes out of a study of cytomegalovirus exposure and HLA in healthy donors. Whole-study findings and limits: The study recorded 164 TCR beta chains that were cytomegalovirus-associated.

It was with 60 Vbeta and 13 Jbeta primers that the PCR ran. Data came from immunoSEQ multiplex PCR; TCRdb stores just in-frame clones and leaves some out. The table includes approximately 150,000 clones, around three quarters detected once. The germline gives CDR1 MNHNS, CDR2 SASEGT. The CDR3 covers 13 residues. After removal of 11 bases from V and 3 bases from J, the junction contained 7 bases not matched to a gene. Remarks on this clone: As yet, its antigen is unknown.

The sample comprised PBMCs. J is TRBJ2-1 and V is TRBV6-1, with TRBD1 matching 7 bases. The sequence was collected from a young woman in good health and CMV-seropositive. The CDR3 region is CAAEGAFYNEQFF. As DNA, the CDR3 is TGTGCCGCCGAGGGGGCGTTCTACAATGAGCAGTTCTTC.